Sequencing of this TCR beta chain was carried out in a study of response to subunit inactivated influenza vaccine. This clonotype was seen more than once but under ten times. TCRdb redid the calling of the RT-PCR reads with MiXCR, one entry per CDR3 protein. Counted here are about 830,000 distinct CDR3 sequences, 15% to 20% occurring once; the ten biggest clones make up about a tenth. Germline trimming cut 3 bases from V and 5 bases from J; bases unmatched to any gene: 6. The CDR3 loop spans 15 amino acids. The source material was PBMCs from blood, sampled roughly 5 days after vaccination. The clonotype was recovered from a man aged 45-65 years who received an inactivated influenza vaccine. The J gene is TRBJ2-2, the V gene TRBV12-3 or TRBV12-4, with 7 bases identical to TRBD2. The CDR3 nucleotides are TGTGCCAGCAGTTTGGCGGGAGCCTTGACCGGGGAGCTGTTTTTT. Its protein product is CASSLAGALTGELFF.